This T cell receptor (beta chain) was sequenced for a study (dated by TCRdb to the early 2010s). Worth noting for this clonotype: No cognate antigen has been identified for it. Base qualities are missing; no much larger clone stands one base away.

The CDR3 contains 19 residues, cysteine and phenylalanine counted. The entry retains the CDR3 DNA only, 57 bases that are in frame from base 1. Relative to germline, V is missing 2 bases and J is missing 7 bases, with 18 bases of the junction outside any gene match. Taken from the germline V gene, the CDR1 and CDR2 loops are MNHEY and SVGEGT. The sequencer was an Illumina Genome Analyzer IIx. The public reads were reanalyzed by TCRdb: fastp trimming at Q25, MiXCR alignment, in-frame beta chains only. When rows share a CDR3 protein, they turn into one entry using the most common DNA and genes. This sample holds over 14,000 distinct CDR3 sequences; about 35% were observed only once. The ten largest account for around 15% of the sample.

Rearrangement joined TRBV6-2 or TRBV6-3 to TRBJ1-5, with 9 bases aligning to TRBD1. Specimen: blood. The receptor was derived from a human donor. The CDR3 region has the sequence CASSYHLGRDRVPHQPQHF. The DNA reads as follows: TGTGCCAGCAGTTACCATCTAGGGCGGGACAGGGTTCCCCACCAGCCCCAGCATTTT.